This TCR beta chain is from a study of vaccination and CD4 T cells after COVID-19. The overall study: Researchers treated control cultures with a CEFX pool, an HIV-1 Nef pool, or no peptide. Study-level results: The rise in median SARS-CoV-2-reactive clonotypes, from around 20 to 38, was not significant. Convalescent patients gained a median 86.3% of their reactive clones only post-vaccination.

Treatment meaning: approximately 10-day PBMC culture with coronavirus spike peptide pools or control peptides (ViraFEST assay). Half of the medium was exchanged for fresh IL-2 medium, first on day 3 and then on day 7. The study sequenced cultured CD4+ T cell DNA using the Oncomine TCR Beta short-read assay. In TCRdb, the PCR reads were re-called with MiXCR into one record per CDR3 protein. The sample contains 15,000 to 25,000 distinct CDR3 sequences, approximately 52% of which appear only once. The CDR3 is 14 residues long. The V and J ends lost 3 bases and 0 bases respectively, with 8 bases between them. The germline gives CDR1 LNHDA, CDR2 SQIVND (reference sequence). This clonotype rates as medium-sized (0.01 to 0.1%). Its antigen remains unidentified.

The sequenced material came from CD4+ T cells from blood, cultured in vitro. The TCR sequence derives from a human donor who had recovered from COVID-19. This chain links TRBV19 with TRBJ1-1; perhaps TRBD1 as D (6 bases). CDR3 nucleotide sequence: TGTGCCAGTAGTATGGGGACACTGAACACTGAAGCTTTCTTT. It encodes CASSMGTLNTEAFF.